A single T cell receptor (beta chain) is shown here with its context. Its cognate antigen is unknown. Given a much more abundant clone one base away, this may be a read error. It is unclear where the CDR3 begins or ends on the DNA, so no DNA is shown, and the CDR3 is as TCRdb lists it. Ends included, the CDR3 has 14 residues. The data were obtained in a study of breast tumors, draining lymph nodes, adjacent tissues. Study conclusions and caveats: Tumor T cell lymph node origin was a supported hypothesis, not proven. Compared with lymph nodes, tumors were less diverse; compared with nontumor tissue, more. Findings are consistent with lymph node origin and intratumoral expansion of most tumor T cells.

Samples came from axillary lymph nodes draining the breast cancer. One entry per CDR3 protein results from TCRdb running MiXCR on the multiplex PCR reads. The repertoire holds 170,000 or so distinct CDR3 sequences, with roughly 30% as singletons. The receptor was derived from a female donor with breast cancer. Some clones in this sample may be carry-over from other donors' samples. Sequencing was carried out using axillary lymph node tissue. The chain carries TRBV12-3 or TRBV12-4 and TRBJ2-3; the tabulated D call, TRBD2, remains unverified against the DNA. The CDR3 loop reads CVSSFGAGRGTQYF.